This T cell receptor beta chain was sequenced during a study of T-cell reconstitution after alpha-beta-depleted transplantation in children. Preparation of the TCRbeta library used unique molecular identifiers. From the PCR reads, TCRdb called clonotypes with MiXCR, one entry per CDR3 protein. Of 240,000 or so distinct CDR3 sequences in the sample, more than 10% were seen once. The V end was cut by 10 bases, the J end by 3 bases, with 13 bases between. The germline V gene has CDR1 ENHRY and CDR2 SYGVKD. This CDR3 has 12 residues. In this sample, this clonotype turned up many times. The specimen was PBMCs from the stem cell graft donor, collected from the stem cell graft. This TCR derives from a human donor who donated a stem cell graft to a child with acute lymphoblastic leukemia. J is TRBJ2-7 and V is TRBV10-3; D may be TRBD1 (5 bases). CDR3 sequence: CATQDTLYEQYF. CDR3 bases: TGTGCCACACAGGACACTCTCTACGAGCAGTACTTC.